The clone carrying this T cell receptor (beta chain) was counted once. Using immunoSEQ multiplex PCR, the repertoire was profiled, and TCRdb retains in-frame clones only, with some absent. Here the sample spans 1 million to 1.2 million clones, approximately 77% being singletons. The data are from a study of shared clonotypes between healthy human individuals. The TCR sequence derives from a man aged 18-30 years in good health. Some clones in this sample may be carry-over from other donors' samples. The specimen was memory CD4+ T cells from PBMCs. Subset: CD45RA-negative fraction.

In nucleotides, the CDR3 is TGCAGTGCTAGAGATTTATATGGCTACACCTTC. Protein sequence: CSARDLYGYTF. The chain joins TRBV20-1 to TRBJ1-2; unclear D gene. V gave up 0 bases and J gave up 5 bases, with 4 bases separating them. The germline V gene encodes CDR1 DFQATT and CDR2 SNEGSKA (reference sequence). The CDR3 consists of 11 residues.